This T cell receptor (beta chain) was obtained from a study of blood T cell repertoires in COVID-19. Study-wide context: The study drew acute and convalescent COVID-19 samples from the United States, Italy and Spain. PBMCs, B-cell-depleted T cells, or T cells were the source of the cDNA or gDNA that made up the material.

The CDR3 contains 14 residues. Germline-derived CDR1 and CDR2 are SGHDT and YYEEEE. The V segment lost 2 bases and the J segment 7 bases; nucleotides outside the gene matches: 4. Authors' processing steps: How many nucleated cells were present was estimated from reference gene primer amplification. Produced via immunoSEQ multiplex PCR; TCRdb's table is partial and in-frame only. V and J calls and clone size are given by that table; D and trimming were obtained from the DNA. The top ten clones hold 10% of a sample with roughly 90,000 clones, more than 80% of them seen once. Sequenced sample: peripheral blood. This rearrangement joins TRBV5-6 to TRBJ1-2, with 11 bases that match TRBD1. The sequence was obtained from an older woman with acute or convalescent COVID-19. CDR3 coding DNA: TGTGCCAGCAGCTTCGGACAGGGGGCGGTTGGCTACACCTTC. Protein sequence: CASSFGQGAVGYTF.